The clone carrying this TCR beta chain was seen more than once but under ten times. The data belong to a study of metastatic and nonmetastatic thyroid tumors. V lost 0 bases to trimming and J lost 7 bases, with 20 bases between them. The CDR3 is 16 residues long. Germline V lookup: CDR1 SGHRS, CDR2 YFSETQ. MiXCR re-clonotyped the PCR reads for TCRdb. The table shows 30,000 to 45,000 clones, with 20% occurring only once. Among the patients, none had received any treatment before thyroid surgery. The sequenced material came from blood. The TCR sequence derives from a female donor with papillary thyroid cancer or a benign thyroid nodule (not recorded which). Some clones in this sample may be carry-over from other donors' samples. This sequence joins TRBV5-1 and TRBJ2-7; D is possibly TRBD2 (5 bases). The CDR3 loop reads CASSLDSYPGSLEQYF. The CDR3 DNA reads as TGCGCCAGCAGCTTGGACAGCTACCCGGGGTCGTTAGAGCAGTACTTC.